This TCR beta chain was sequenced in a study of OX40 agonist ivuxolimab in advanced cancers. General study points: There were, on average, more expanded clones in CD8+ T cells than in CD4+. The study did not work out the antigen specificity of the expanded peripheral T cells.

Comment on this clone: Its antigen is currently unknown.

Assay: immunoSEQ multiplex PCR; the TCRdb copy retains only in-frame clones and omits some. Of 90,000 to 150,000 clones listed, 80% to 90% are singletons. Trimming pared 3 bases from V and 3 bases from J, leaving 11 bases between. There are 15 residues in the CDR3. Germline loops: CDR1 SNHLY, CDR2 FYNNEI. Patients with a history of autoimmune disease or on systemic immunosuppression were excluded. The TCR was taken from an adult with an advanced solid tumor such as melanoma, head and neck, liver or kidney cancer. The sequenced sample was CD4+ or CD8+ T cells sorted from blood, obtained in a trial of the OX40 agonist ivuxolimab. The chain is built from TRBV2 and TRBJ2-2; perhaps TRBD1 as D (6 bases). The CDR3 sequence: CASSETGAYTGELFF. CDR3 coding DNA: TGTGCCAGCAGTGAGACAGGCGCCTACACCGGGGAGCTGTTTTTT.